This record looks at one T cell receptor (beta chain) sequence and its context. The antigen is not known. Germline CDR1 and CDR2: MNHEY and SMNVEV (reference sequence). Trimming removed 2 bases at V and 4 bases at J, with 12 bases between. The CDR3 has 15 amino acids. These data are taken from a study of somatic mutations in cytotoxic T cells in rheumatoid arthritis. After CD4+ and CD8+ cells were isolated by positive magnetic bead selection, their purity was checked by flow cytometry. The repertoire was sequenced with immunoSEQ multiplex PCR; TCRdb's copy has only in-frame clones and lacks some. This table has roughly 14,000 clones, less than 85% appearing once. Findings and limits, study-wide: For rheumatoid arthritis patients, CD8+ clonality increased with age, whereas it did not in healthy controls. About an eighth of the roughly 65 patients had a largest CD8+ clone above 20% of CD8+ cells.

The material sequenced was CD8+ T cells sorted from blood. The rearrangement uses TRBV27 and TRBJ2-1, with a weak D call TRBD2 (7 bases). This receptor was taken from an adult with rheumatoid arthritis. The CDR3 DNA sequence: TGTGCCAGCAGTTTAGGGGGGGCTCTGTACAATGAGCAGTTCTTC. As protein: CASSLGGALYNEQFF.